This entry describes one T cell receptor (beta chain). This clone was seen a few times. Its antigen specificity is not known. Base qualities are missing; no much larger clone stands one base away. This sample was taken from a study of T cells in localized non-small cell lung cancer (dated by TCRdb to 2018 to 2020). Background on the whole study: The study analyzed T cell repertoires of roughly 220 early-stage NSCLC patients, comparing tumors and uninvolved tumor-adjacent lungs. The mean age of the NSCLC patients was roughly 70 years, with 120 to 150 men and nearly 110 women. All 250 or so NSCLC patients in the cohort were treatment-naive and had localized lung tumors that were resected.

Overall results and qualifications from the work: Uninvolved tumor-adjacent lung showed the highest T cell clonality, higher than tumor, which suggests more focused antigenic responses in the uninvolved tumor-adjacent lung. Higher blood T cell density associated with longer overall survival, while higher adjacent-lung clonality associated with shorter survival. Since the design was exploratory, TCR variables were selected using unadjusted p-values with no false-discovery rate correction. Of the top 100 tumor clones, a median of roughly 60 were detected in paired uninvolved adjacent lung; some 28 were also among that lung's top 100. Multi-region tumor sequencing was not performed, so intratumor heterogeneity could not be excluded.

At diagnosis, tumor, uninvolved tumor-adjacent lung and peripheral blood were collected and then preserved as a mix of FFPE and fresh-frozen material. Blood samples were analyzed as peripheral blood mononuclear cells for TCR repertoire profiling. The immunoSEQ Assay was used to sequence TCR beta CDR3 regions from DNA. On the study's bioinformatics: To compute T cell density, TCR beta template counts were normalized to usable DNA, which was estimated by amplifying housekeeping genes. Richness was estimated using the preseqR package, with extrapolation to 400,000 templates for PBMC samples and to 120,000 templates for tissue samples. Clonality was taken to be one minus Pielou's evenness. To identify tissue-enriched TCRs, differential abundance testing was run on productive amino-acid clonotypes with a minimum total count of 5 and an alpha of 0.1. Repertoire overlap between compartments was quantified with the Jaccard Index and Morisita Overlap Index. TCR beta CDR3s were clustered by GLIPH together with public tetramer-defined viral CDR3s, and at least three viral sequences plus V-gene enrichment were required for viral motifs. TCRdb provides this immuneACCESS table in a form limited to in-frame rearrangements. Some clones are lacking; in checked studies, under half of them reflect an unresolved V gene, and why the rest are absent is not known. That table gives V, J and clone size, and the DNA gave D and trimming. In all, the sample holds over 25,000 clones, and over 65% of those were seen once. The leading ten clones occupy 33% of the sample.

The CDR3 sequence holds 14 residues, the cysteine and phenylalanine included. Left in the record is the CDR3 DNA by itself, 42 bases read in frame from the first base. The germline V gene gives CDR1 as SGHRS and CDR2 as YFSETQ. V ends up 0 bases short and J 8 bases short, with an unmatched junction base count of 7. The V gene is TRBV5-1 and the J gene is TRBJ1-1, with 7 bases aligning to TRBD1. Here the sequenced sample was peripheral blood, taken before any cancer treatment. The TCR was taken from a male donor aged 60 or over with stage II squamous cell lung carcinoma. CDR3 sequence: CASSLADREGEAFF. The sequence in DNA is TGCGCCAGCAGCTTGGCCGACAGGGAAGGAGAAGCTTTCTTT.